These T cell receptor beta chains were read from a single sample in a study of CD8+ T cells in alopecia areata. Clones were read by immunoSEQ multiplex PCR, and TCRdb kept only the in-frame ones, dropping some. The data hold approximately 59,000 clones, with approximately 46% observed a single time. The material was CD8+ T cells sorted from blood, obtained at week 0. These receptors all come from a human donor with alopecia areata. Each CDR3 is given with its conserved first and last residue. The order of the fields is J gene, V gene, clone size, D gene, CDR3 DNA, CDR3 protein. A D gene is named only where the DNA matches it firmly. Clone size, where shown, is once, few, many, or a class for clones that have expanded.

J: TRBJ2-1
V: TRBV19
size: many
D: NA
DNA: TGTGCCAGTAGCCCCTGGGACGGCTCCTACAATGAGCAGTTCTTC
CDR3: CASSPWDGSYNEQFF

J: TRBJ1-4
V: TRBV7-2
size: NA
D: NA
DNA: TGTGCCAGCAGCAAACGGCCCAGCTTCCAGGAAAAACTGTTTTTT
CDR3: CASSKRPSFQEKLFF

J: TRBJ2-5
V: TRBV7-6
size: NA
D: TRBD2
DNA: TGTGCCAGCAGCTTAGCGTCGGGAGGGCCTATAGAGACCCAGTACTTC
CDR3: CASSLASGGPIETQYF

J: TRBJ1-5
V: TRBV27
size: NA
D: TRBD1
DNA: TGTGCCAGCAGTTTACACAGGGGGAGCAATCAGCCCCAGCATTTT
CDR3: CASSLHRGSNQPQHF

J: TRBJ1-1
V: TRBV27
size: NA
D: NA
DNA: TGTGCCAGCAGTTTAAGGCCAGGGTACGTGAACACTGAAGCTTTCTTT
CDR3: CASSLRPGYVNTEAFF

J: TRBJ2-3
V: TRBV27
size: NA
D: NA
DNA: TGTGCCAGCACCCCGACTCCCCCGGGCAGAGATACGCAGTATTTT
CDR3: CASTPTPPGRDTQYF

J: TRBJ1-2
V: TRBV29-1
size: NA
D: NA
DNA: TGCAGCGTGGACCGGGACATGGGCAATCGTAACTATGGCTACACCTTC
CDR3: CSVDRDMGNRNYGYTF

J: TRBJ2-2
V: TRBV19
size: NA
D: NA
DNA: TGTGCCAGTAGTATGTGGGGAAACACCGGGGAGCTGTTTTTT
CDR3: CASSMWGNTGELFF

J: TRBJ1-4
V: TRBV19
size: NA
D: TRBD1
DNA: TGTGCCAGTAGTGAACCGGGACAGGGCGATGAAAAACTGTTTTTT
CDR3: CASSEPGQGDEKLFF

J: TRBJ2-3
V: TRBV7-8
size: NA
D: TRBD2
DNA: TGTGCCAGCAGCTCCTTGGGGCGGGAGGGCCGTGCAGATACGCAGTATTTT
CDR3: CASSSLGREGRADTQYF

J: TRBJ2-5
V: TRBV10-2
size: few
D: NA
DNA: TGCGCCAGCAGTGAGACAGGGTGGGAGACCCAGTACTTC
CDR3: CASSETGWETQYF